This T cell receptor beta chain was documented in a study of cytomegalovirus exposure and HLA in healthy donors. Regarding this clone: As yet, its antigen is unknown.

Notes on the study in general: Later findings reportedly placed an Asian-associated ancestry cluster below the approximately 670-donor mean for N-insertions.

The study ran its PCR with 60 Vbeta and 13 Jbeta primers. Some clones are missing from TCRdb's copy, which holds only in-frame ones; the method was immunoSEQ multiplex PCR. The data hold about 91,000 clones, with 85% to 90% observed a single time. CDR1 and CDR2 from the germline V gene are SGDLS and YYNGEE. The CDR3 spans 16 residues. V lost 4 bases to trimming and J lost 4 bases; unmatched junction nucleotides: 9. The sequence was collected from a man between 18 and 29 years old in good health and CMV-seronegative. The rearrangement links TRBV9 to TRBJ2-2, with 8 bases matching TRBD2. The sequenced sample was PBMCs. CDR3 loop: CASSIRTSPSTGELFF. As DNA, the CDR3 is TGTGCCAGCAGCATCCGGACTAGCCCGAGCACCGGGGAGCTGTTTTTT. Combining the CDR3 with reference TRBV9 and TRBJ2-2 gives the whole variable domain DSGVTQTPKHLITATGQRVTLRCSPRSGDLSVYWYQQSLDQGLQFLIQYYNGEERAKGNILERFSAQQFPDLHSELNLSSLELGDSALYFCASSIRTSPSTGELFFGEGSRLTVL.